This passage covers 29 T cell receptor beta chains from one sample sequenced in a study of T cells in narcolepsy. Measured with immunoSEQ multiplex PCR; TCRdb has only the in-frame clones, and not every one. The table records more than 20,000 clones, about 80% of them present only once. The sequencing input was memory (CD45RA-) CD4+ T cells from blood. The receptors derive from a human donor in good health.

The chain joins TRBV4-1 to TRBJ2-3, with unresolved D. This CDR3 has 13 residues. Trimming took 0 bases from V and 12 from J, leaving 13 bases between them. Germline V gene data show CDR1 as MGHRA and CDR2 as YSYEKL. The CDR3 DNA follows: TGCGCCAGCAGCCAAGATACCGGGTCCCGTCAGTATTTT. It yields the protein CASSQDTGSRQYF.

This chain connects TRBV11-3 to TRBJ1-3; D gene ambiguous. CDR1 and CDR2 from the germline V gene are SGHNT and YENEEA. V was shortened by 11 bases and J by 3 bases, with 11 bases between the two germline ends. The CDR3 loop spans 12 amino acids. CDR3 sequence: CASAPLGNTIYF. The CDR3, as DNA: TGTGCCTCCGCCCCCCTTGGAAACACCATATATTTT.

The chain links TRBV7-2 to TRBJ2-5; TRBD1 aligns across 7 bases. In germline, CDR1 is SGHTA, CDR2 FQGNSA. The CDR3 is 14 residues long. V dropped 5 bases and J dropped 3; count of bases not matched to a gene: 6. CDR3 protein: CASSPTGIKETQYF. In nucleotides, the CDR3 is TGTGCCAGCAGCCCGACAGGGATTAAAGAGACCCAGTACTTC.

V and J are TRBV14 and TRBJ2-5, with 9 nucleotides matching TRBD1. The DNA end favors TRBJ2-7, so the J call may be wrong. The length of the CDR3 is 16 residues. Germline V gives CDR1 SGHDN, CDR2 FVKESK. The CDR3 DNA follows: TGTGCCAGCAGCAAAACCGGGACAGGGACCCTCTACGAGCAGTACTTC. The encoded protein is CASSKTGTGTLYEQYF.

V is TRBV5-1 and J is TRBJ2-5, with TRBD1 identical over 8 bases. Trimming removed 4 bases from V and 2 bases from J; junction bases left unmatched: 4. CDR1 is SGHRS, CDR2 YFSETQ, per germline. CDR3 length: 14 amino acids. Written as DNA, the CDR3 is TGCGCCAGCAGCGTAGACAGGGGACAAGAGACCCAGTACTTC. It codes for CASSVDRGQETQYF.

The chain is built from TRBV18 and TRBJ2-3; D is uncertain. The V gene lost 1 base and the J gene lost 3 bases, with 2 bases spanning the gap. Germline-derived CDR1 and CDR2 are KGHSH and LQKENI. CDR3 size: 12 residues. The CDR3 here is CASSPRTDTQYF. In DNA form, the CDR3 reads TGTGCCAGCTCACCACGTACAGATACGCAGTATTTT.

CDR3 in amino acids: CASNEGGTDTQYF. The CDR3, as DNA: TGTGCCAGCAATGAGGGGGGCACAGATACGCAGTATTTT. The chain has TRBV2 and TRBJ2-3; D is perhaps TRBD1 (6 bases). V dropped 7 bases and J dropped 1 base, with 9 bases sitting between them. CDR1 SNHLY and CDR2 FYNNEI come from the germline V gene. The CDR3 totals 13 residues. Full variable domain (outside the CDR3, taken from reference TRBV2 and TRBJ2-3): EPEVTQTPSHQVTQMGQEVILRCVPISNHLYFYWYRQILGQKVEFLVSFYNNEISEKSEIFDDQFSVERPDGSNFTLKIRSTKLEDSAMYFCASNEGGTDTQYFGPGTRLTVL.

V usage is TRBV7-7 and J usage is TRBJ2-5, with 9 nucleotides matching TRBD2. Germline-derived CDR1 and CDR2 are SSHAT and FNYEAQ (reference sequence). The CDR3 spans 11 residues. The CDR3 is CAGEGVTSGYF. CDR3 coding DNA: TGTGCTGGAGAGGGGGTGACTAGCGGGTACTTC.

This chain connects TRBV9 to TRBJ1-1; D remains unclear. The V end lost 2 bases, the J end lost 1 base, and 9 bases lay between the germline ends. Germline V gene data show CDR1 as SGDLS and CDR2 as YYNGEE. CDR3 length: 14 residues. CDR3 in DNA: TGTGCCAGCAGCGTTGAGGGCAGGAACACTGAAGCTTTCTTT. Translating gives CASSVEGRNTEAFF.

V and J are TRBV14 and TRBJ2-7; D gene unclear. CDR3 length equals 14 residues. The germline V gene has CDR1 SGHDN and CDR2 FVKESK. V lost 1 base to trimming and J lost 3 bases, with 10 bases between them. DNA for the CDR3: TGTGCCAGCAGCCAAGGTTCGGTCTACTACGAGCAGTACTTC. Its translation: CASSQGSVYYEQYF.

The chain links TRBV7-6 to TRBJ2-7; 8 positions match TRBD2. The CDR3 runs to 12 residues. V shed 5 bases, J shed 6 bases, and the junction held 3 bases outside the gene matches. Germline V gene lookup returns CDR1 SGHVS and CDR2 FNYEAQ. The CDR3 here is CASSQAGAEQYF. In DNA, the CDR3 is TGTGCCAGCAGCCAAGCGGGGGCCGAGCAGTACTTC.

The rearrangement joins TRBV4-1 to TRBJ2-3, with D maybe TRBD2 (5 bases). Germline V CDR1 and CDR2: MGHRA, YSYEKL. Trimming shortened V by 4 bases and J by 4 bases, and 9 bases separated the two germline ends. This CDR3 spans 13 amino acids. DNA of the CDR3: TGCGCCAGCAGCCCCCTTAGCGCAGATACGCAGTATTTT. It encodes CASSPLSADTQYF.

This chain connects TRBV27 to TRBJ2-1; D perhaps matches TRBD2 (5 bases). The CDR3 totals 13 residues. Germline V gene lookup returns CDR1 MNHEY and CDR2 SMNVEV (reference sequence). Trimming cost V 2 bases and J 8 bases, with 10 bases left between them. CDR3 sequence: CASSLASLYEQFF. In DNA, the CDR3 is TGTGCCAGCAGTTTAGCTAGCTTGTATGAGCAGTTCTTC.

The rearrangement joins TRBV5-6 to TRBJ2-5; the D gene is possibly TRBD1 (5 bases). Trimming shortened V by 1 base and J by 2 bases, and 9 bases separated the two germline ends. Germline V gene data show CDR1 as SGHDT and CDR2 as YYEEEE. This CDR3 is 14 amino acids long. The CDR3 sequence is CASSLPRQQETQYF. The CDR3, as DNA: TGTGCCAGCAGCTTGCCCAGACAGCAAGAGACCCAGTACTTC. The variable domain in full, with the rest retrieved from reference TRBV5-6 and TRBJ2-5, is DAGVTQSPTHLIKTRGQQVTLRCSPKSGHDTVSWYQQALGQGPQFIFQYYEEEERQRGNFPDRFSGHQFPNYSSELNVNALLLGDSALYLCASSLPRQQETQYFGPGTRLLVL.

In its sample, this clone was seen a few times. This chain links TRBV14 with TRBJ2-2, with TRBD2 matching over 8 bases. The CDR3 length is 15 residues. The V gene's germline CDR1 is SGHDN and CDR2 FVKESK. The V and J ends lost 4 bases and 5 bases, in that order; junction bases with no gene match: 6. CDR3 protein: CASSPSGGGTGELFF. The CDR3 coding sequence is TGTGCCAGCAGCCCGAGCGGGGGAGGGACCGGGGAGCTGTTTTTT.

J is TRBJ1-2 and V is TRBV29-1; a weak D match, TRBD1 (5 bases). Trimming stripped 6 bases from V and 4 bases from J, with 15 bases between. Germline CDR1 reads SQVTM; CDR2 reads ANQGSEA. The CDR3 extends over 13 amino acids. As DNA, the CDR3 is TGCAGCGTGAATCAGGGTCCGGGCTATGGCTACACCTTC. This sequence encodes CSVNQGPGYGYTF.

The chain employs TRBV18 and TRBJ2-3, with 7 positions matching TRBD2. This CDR3 comprises 13 residues. Germline assignment: CDR1 KGHSH and CDR2 LQKENI. Trimming cost V 6 bases and J 3 bases; bases outside gene matches: 3. The CDR3 bases are TGTGCCAGCTCCGCACTAGCGACAGATACGCAGTATTTT. This encodes CASSALATDTQYF.

This clone appeared once. The V call is TRBV19, the J call TRBJ2-1, with TRBD1 matching over 7 bases. The CDR3 covers 13 residues. The V gene end was trimmed by 7 bases and the J gene end by 4 bases; junction bases not matched to a gene: 4. Looked up from germline, CDR1 is LNHDA and CDR2 is SQIVND (reference sequence). CDR3 region: CASKGATYNEQFF. Written as DNA, the CDR3 is TGTGCCAGTAAGGGGGCAACTTACAATGAGCAGTTCTTC.

The chain has TRBV5-6 and TRBJ2-3; 7 bases map to TRBD1. Looked up from germline, CDR1 is SGHDT and CDR2 is YYEEEE. The V gene end was trimmed by 4 bases and the J gene end by 5 bases; junction bases not matched to a gene: 7. This CDR3 is built from 14 residues. In DNA form, the CDR3 reads TGTGCCAGCAGCGGGGGACAGAAGGTAGATACGCAGTATTTT. Amino acids: CASSGGQKVDTQYF. Filled out from reference TRBV5-6 and TRBJ2-3, the complete variable domain reads DAGVTQSPTHLIKTRGQQVTLRCSPKSGHDTVSWYQQALGQGPQFIFQYYEEEERQRGNFPDRFSGHQFPNYSSELNVNALLLGDSALYLCASSGGQKVDTQYFGPGTRLTVL.

The chain uses TRBV21-1 and TRBJ1-3; the table's TRBD1 call for D was not verified on the DNA. TRBV21-1 is assigned pseudogene status. This CDR3 comprises 18 residues. CDR3 nucleotides: TGTGCCAGCAGCAGCCCGGGACAGGGGTCTTTCTCTGGAAACACCATATATTTT. Translated, it gives CASSSPGQGSFSGNTIYF.

The rearrangement joins TRBV7-9 to TRBJ2-2; 7 bases agree with TRBD2. The trim removed 5 bases at V and 5 bases at J, leaving 5 bases unmatched. The length of the CDR3 is 14 residues. Germline CDR1 and CDR2: SEHNR and FQNEAQ (reference sequence). The CDR3, as DNA: TGTGCCAGCAGCCCCCAACTAGCGACCGGGGAGCTGTTTTTT. Protein: CASSPQLATGELFF.

The gene calls are TRBV5-4 and TRBJ2-7; D gene uncertain. CDR1 SGHNT and CDR2 YYREEE come from the germline V gene (reference sequence). Trimming left V 3 bases short and J 6 bases short, with 16 bases between. CDR3 length: 14 amino acids. The CDR3 reads CASSSETPLSEQYF. CDR3 in DNA: TGTGCCAGCAGCTCAGAGACTCCTCTCAGCGAGCAGTACTTC.

The chain links TRBV7-2 to TRBJ2-1; D is undetermined. V lost 11 bases and J 9 bases, leaving 17 bases between the germline ends. CDR3 size: 12 residues. From germline, CDR1 is SGHTA and CDR2 FQGNSA. The CDR3 nucleotides are TGTGCCTGCATCGGTTCTCGAGGTGAGCAGTTCTTC. This codes for CACIGSRGEQFF.

The rearrangement links TRBV19 to TRBJ1-2; the D is unclear. V lost 6 bases, J lost 3 bases, and 20 bases lay in between. The CDR3 is 16 amino acids. Germline CDR1 is LNHDA and CDR2 is SQIVND (reference sequence). CDR3 amino acids: CASSAGSLPLHYGYTF. CDR3 bases: TGTGCCAGTAGCGCCGGGAGCCTCCCTCTTCACTATGGCTACACCTTC.

This chain connects TRBV7-2 to TRBJ1-5; the match to TRBD1 covers 8 bases. CDR1 and CDR2 from the germline V gene are SGHTA and FQGNSA. The length of the CDR3 is 15 residues. V shed 4 bases, J shed 2 bases, and the junction held 4 bases outside the gene matches. CDR3 protein: CASSSQGAGNQPQHF. In DNA form, the CDR3 reads TGTGCCAGCAGCTCGCAGGGGGCTGGCAATCAGCCCCAGCATTTT.

The V call is TRBV5-1, the J call TRBJ1-1; TRBD1 matches at 9 bases. Unmatched junction bases numbered 5, after V lost 4 bases and J lost 4 bases. The CDR3 spans 14 residues. The germline CDR1 and CDR2 sequences are SGHRS and YFSETQ. CDR3 coding DNA: TGCGCCAGCAGCAAGGACAGGGGAGGCACTGAAGCTTTCTTT. Translation: CASSKDRGGTEAFF.

The chain has TRBV9 and TRBJ1-3; D unresolved. Trimming stripped 3 bases from V and 4 bases from J, with 5 bases between. CDR3 length: 12 residues. Germline V gene data show CDR1 as SGDLS and CDR2 as YYNGEE. The CDR3: CASSARGNTIYF. CDR3 sequence (DNA): TGTGCCAGCAGCGCGCGGGGAAACACCATATATTTT.

This clone appeared once. The chain combines TRBV7-2 with TRBJ2-1; 8 bases line up with TRBD2. Per germline, CDR1 SGHTA and CDR2 FQGNSA. Unmatched junction bases numbered 9, after V lost 4 bases and J lost 7 bases. There are 15 residues in the CDR3. The CDR3 region is CASSYFGGAGNEQFF. For the CDR3, the DNA is TGTGCCAGCAGCTACTTCGGGGGGGCTGGTAATGAGCAGTTCTTC.

The V gene is TRBV10-1, the J gene TRBJ1-4; D gene unclear. Trimming removed 4 bases at V and 3 bases at J, with 9 bases between. This CDR3 has 14 amino acids. Per germline, CDR1 WNHNN and CDR2 SYGVQD (reference sequence). This CDR3 is CASSASLANEKLFF. The CDR3 nucleotides read TGCGCCAGCAGTGCGAGCCTCGCTAATGAAAAACTGTTTTTT.